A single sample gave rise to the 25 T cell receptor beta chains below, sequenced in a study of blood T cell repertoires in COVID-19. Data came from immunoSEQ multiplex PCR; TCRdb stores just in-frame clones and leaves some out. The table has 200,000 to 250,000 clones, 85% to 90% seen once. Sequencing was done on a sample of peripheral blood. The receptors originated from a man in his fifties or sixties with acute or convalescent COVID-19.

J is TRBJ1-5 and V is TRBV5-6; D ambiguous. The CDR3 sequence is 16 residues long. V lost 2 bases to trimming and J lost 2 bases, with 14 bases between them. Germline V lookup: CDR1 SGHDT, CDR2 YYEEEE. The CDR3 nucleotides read TGTGCCAGCAGCTTCGGCGGAGAATGGGGCAATCAGCCCCAGCATTTT. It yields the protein CASSFGGEWGNQPQHF.

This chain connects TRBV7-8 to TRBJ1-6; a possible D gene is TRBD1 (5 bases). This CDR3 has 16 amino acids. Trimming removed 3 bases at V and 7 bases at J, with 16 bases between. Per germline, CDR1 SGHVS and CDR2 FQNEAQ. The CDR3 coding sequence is TGTGCCAGCAGCTTTTCAGGGAGGCTCGGAAATTCACCCCTCCACTTT. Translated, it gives CASSFSGRLGNSPLHF.

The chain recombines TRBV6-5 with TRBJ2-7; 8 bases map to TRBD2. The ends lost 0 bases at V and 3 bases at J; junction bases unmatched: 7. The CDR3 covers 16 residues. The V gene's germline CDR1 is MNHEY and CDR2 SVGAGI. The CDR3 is CASSYSVAGQYYEQYF. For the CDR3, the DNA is TGTGCCAGCAGTTACTCCGTAGCGGGGCAGTACTACGAGCAGTACTTC.

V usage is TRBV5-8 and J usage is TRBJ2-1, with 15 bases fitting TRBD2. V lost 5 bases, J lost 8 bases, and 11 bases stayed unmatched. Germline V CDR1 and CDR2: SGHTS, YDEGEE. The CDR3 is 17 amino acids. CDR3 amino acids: CASSRTGTSGGNDEQFF. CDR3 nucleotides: TGTGCCAGCAGTCGGACAGGGACTAGCGGGGGGAACGATGAGCAGTTCTTC.

CDR3 sequence (DNA): TGTGCCAGCAGGCGGATTCCAGGGGACTATGGCTACACCTTC. As protein: CASRRIPGDYGYTF. This chain joins TRBV5-4 and TRBJ1-2; D might be TRBD1 (6 bases). The V gene's germline CDR1 is SGHNT and CDR2 YYREEE (reference sequence). The V and J ends lost 5 bases and 3 bases respectively, with 14 bases between them. The CDR3 covers 14 residues.

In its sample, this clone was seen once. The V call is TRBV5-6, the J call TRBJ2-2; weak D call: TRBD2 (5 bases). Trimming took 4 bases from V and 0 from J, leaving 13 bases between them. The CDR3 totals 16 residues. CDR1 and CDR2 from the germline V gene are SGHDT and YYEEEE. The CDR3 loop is CASSPGGSANTGELFF. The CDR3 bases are TGTGCCAGCAGCCCAGGCGGGTCAGCGAACACCGGGGAGCTGTTTTTT.

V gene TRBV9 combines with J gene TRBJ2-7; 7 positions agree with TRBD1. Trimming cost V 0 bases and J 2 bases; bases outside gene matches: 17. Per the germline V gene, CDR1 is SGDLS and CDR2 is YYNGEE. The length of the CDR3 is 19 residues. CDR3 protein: CASSVGISVGDRVTYEQYF. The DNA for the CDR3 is TGTGCCAGCAGCGTAGGTATTAGCGTTGGGGACAGAGTAACCTACGAGCAGTACTTC.

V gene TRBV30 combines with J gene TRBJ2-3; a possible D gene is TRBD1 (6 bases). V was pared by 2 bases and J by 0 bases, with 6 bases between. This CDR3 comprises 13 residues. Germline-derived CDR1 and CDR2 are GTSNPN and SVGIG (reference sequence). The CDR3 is CAWSQGSTDTQYF. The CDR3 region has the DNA TGTGCCTGGAGTCAGGGGAGCACAGATACGCAGTATTTT.

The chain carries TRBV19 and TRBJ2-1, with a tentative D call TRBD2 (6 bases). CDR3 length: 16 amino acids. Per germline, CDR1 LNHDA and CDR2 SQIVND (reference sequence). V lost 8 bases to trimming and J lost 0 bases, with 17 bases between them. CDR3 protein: CASSISWRGSYNEQFF. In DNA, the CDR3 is TGTGCCAGTTCGATAAGCTGGCGGGGCTCCTACAATGAGCAGTTCTTC.

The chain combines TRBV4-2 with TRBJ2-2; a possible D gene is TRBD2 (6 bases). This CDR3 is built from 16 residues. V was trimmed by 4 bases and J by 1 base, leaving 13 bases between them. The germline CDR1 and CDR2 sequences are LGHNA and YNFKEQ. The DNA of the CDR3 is TGTGCCAGCAGCCCCGACGCGGGACGGAACACCGGGGAGCTGTTTTTT. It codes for CASSPDAGRNTGELFF.

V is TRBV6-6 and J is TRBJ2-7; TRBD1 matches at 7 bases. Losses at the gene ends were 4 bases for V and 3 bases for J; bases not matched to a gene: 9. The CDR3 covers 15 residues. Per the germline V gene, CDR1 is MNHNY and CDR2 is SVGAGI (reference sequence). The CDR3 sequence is CASSWGTVDRYEQYF. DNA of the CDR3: TGTGCCAGCAGTTGGGGGACAGTGGACCGCTACGAGCAGTACTTC.

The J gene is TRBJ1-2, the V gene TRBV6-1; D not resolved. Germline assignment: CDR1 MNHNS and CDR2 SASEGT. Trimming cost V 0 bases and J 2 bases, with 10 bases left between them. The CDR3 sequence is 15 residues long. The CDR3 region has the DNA TGTGCCAGCAGTGAAGCCCCGGGAACCAACTATGGCTACACCTTC. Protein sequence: CASSEAPGTNYGYTF.

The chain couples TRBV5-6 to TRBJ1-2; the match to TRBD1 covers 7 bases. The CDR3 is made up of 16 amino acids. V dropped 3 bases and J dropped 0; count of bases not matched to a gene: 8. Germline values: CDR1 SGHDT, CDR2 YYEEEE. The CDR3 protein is CASSWYGGQSNYGYTF. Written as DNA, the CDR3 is TGTGCCAGCAGCTGGTACGGGGGACAGTCTAACTATGGCTACACCTTC.

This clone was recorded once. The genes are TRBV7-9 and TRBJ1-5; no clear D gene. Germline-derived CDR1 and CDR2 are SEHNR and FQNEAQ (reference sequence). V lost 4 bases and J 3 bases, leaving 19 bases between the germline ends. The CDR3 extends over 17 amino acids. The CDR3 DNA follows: TGTGCCAGCAGCTATGACTCGGGGTATGAGGACAATCAGCCCCAGCATTTT. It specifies CASSYDSGYEDNQPQHF.

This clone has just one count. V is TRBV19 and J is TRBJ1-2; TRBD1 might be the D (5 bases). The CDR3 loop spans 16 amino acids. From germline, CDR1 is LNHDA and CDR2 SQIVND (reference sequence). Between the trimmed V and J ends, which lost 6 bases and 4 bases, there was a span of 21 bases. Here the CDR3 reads CASRDKSGPWAYGYTF. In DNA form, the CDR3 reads TGTGCCAGTAGGGACAAGAGTGGCCCATGGGCCTATGGCTACACCTTC.

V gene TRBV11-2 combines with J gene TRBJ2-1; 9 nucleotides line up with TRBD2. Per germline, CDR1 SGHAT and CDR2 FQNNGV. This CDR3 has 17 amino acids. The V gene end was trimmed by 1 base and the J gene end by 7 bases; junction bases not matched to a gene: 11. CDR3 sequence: CASSLAPSLAGVNEQFF. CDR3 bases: TGTGCCAGCAGCTTAGCCCCCTCTTTAGCGGGGGTAAATGAGCAGTTCTTC.

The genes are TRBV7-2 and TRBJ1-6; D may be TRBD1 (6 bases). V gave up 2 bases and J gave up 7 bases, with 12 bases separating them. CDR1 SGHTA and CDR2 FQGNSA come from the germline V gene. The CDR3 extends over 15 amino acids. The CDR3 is CASSLQGMGNSPLHF. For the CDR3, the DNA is TGTGCCAGCAGCTTACAGGGGATGGGGAATTCACCCCTCCACTTT.

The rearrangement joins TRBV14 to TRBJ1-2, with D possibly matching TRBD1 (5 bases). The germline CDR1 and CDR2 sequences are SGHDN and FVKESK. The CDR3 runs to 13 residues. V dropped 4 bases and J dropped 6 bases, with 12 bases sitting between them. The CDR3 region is CASSPREGHGYTF. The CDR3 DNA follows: TGTGCCAGCAGCCCCCGGGAGGGACATGGCTACACCTTC. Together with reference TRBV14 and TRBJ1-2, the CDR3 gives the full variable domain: EAGVTQFPSHSVIEKGQTVTLRCDPISGHDNLYWYRRVMGKEIKFLLHFVKESKQDESGMPNNRFLAERTGGTYSTLKVQPAELEDSGVYFCASSPREGHGYTFGSGTRLTVV.

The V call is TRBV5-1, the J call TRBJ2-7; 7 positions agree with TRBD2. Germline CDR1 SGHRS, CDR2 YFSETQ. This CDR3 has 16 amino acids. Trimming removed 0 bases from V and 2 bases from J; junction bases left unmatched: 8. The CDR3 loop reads CASSLATEAGAYEQYF. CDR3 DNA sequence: TGCGCCAGCAGCTTGGCCACAGAGGCGGGGGCCTACGAGCAGTACTTC.

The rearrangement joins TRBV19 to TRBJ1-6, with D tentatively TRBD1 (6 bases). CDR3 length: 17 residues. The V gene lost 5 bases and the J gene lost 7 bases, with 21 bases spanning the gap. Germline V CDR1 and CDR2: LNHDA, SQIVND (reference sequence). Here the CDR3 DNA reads TGTGCCAGTAGTGAGTGGGGACCCCAAAGGGGGAATTCACCCCTCCACTTT. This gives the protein CASSEWGPQRGNSPLHF.

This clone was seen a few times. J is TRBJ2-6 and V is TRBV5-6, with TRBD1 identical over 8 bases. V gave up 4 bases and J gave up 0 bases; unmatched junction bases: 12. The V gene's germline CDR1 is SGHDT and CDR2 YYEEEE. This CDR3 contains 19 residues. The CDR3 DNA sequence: TGTGCCAGCAGCCTTTTAAACAGGGGGATTTTCTCTGGGGCCAACGTCCTGACTTTC. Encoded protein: CASSLLNRGIFSGANVLTF.

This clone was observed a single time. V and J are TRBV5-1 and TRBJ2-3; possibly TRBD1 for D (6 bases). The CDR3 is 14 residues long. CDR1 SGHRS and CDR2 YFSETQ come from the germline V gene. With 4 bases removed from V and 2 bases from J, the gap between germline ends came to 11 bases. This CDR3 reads CASSLTGLTDTQYF. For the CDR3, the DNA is TGCGCCAGCAGCCTGACAGGCCTCACAGATACGCAGTATTTT.

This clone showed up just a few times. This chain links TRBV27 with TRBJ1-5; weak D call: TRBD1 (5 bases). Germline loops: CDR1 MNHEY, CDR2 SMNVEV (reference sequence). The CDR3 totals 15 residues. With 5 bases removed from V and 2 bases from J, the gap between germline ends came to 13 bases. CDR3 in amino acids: CASSGALGGNQPQHF. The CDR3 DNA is TGTGCCAGCAGTGGGGCCCTAGGAGGCAATCAGCCCCAGCATTTT.

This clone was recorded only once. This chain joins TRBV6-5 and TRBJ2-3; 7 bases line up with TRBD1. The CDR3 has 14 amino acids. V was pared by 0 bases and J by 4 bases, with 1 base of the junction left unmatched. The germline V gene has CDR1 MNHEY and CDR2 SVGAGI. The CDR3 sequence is CASSYSRGPDTQYF. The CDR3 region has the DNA TGTGCCAGCAGTTACTCGAGGGGGCCAGATACGCAGTATTTT.

The CDR3 bases are TGCGCCAGCAGCTTGGGACGGACAGGGGATTCCTCTGGAAACACCATATATTTT. Its protein product is CASSLGRTGDSSGNTIYF. The genes are TRBV5-1 and TRBJ1-3, with 9 bases that match TRBD1. The CDR3 length is 18 residues. Unmatched junction bases numbered 7, after V lost 0 bases and J lost 0 bases. Looked up from germline, CDR1 is SGHRS and CDR2 is YFSETQ.